The sequence of this T cell receptor beta chain was determined in a study of cytomegalovirus exposure and HLA in healthy donors. The PCR employed 60 Vbeta primers together with 13 Jbeta primers. The table came from immunoSEQ multiplex PCR; TCRdb's copy has only in-frame clones and leaves some out. The table has roughly 150,000 clones, approximately 71% seen once. Losses at the gene ends were 1 base for V and 8 bases for J; bases not matched to a gene: 8. Germline V CDR1 and CDR2: MNHEY, SMNVEV (reference sequence). The CDR3 loop spans 16 amino acids. The sequencing input was PBMCs. The chain combines TRBV27 with TRBJ2-1, with 10 bases aligning to TRBD2. The origin of this receptor is a man in his late teens or twenties in good health and CMV-seropositive. The CDR3 sequence: CASSLWASGSLDEQFF. CDR3 in DNA: TGTGCCAGCAGTTTATGGGCTAGCGGGAGTTTGGATGAGCAGTTCTTC.